This record covers a single TCR beta chain. Its matching antigen is unknown. This entry is derived from a study of cytomegalovirus exposure and HLA in healthy donors. As for the study in general: Sequencing of some 190 million T cells in an earlier analysis found 95 million to 120 million unique TCR beta sequences. Study-wide results and limits: The study listed roughly 160 cytomegalovirus-associated TCR beta chains. In a later analysis, several top co-occurrence clusters appeared linked to parvovirus B19, influenza, CMV and Epstein-Barr virus.

CDR1 and CDR2 from the germline V gene are SGHAT and FQNNGV. The CDR3 is 14 amino acids. V lost 2 bases and J 9 bases, leaving 17 bases between the germline ends. Amplification used 60 Vbeta primers and 13 Jbeta primers. Repertoires were generated with immunoSEQ multiplex PCR, while TCRdb's copy carries only in-frame clones and drops some. Among about 100,000 clones listed, roughly 82% were seen once. The sample comprised PBMCs. The sequence derives from a man aged 25-40 years in good health and CMV-seropositive. The genes are TRBV11-2 and TRBJ2-7; possible D gene TRBD2, 5 bases. CDR3 in DNA: TGTGCCAGCAGCTTACCCGGAGTGGCGGGTCGGCAGTACTTC. Residues: CASSLPGVAGRQYF.